This paragraph covers one T cell receptor (beta chain) sequence. This entry is derived from a study of blood T cell repertoires in COVID-19. Using immunoSEQ multiplex PCR, the repertoire was profiled, and TCRdb retains in-frame clones only, with some absent. The data contain around 150,000 clones, 70% to 90% of them seen just once; the ten biggest clones take up 6.2%. V was shortened by 8 bases and J by 1 base, with 15 bases between the two germline ends. CDR1 MNHEY and CDR2 SVGAGI come from the germline V gene. The CDR3 runs to 15 residues. This clonotype originated in a woman aged 40 to 55 who had recovered from COVID-19. The chain uses TRBV6-5 and TRBJ2-4, with D unclear. The sample comprised PBMCs or T cells enriched from blood (not recorded which). The CDR3 region is CASGALAVAKNIQYF. In DNA, the CDR3 is TGTGCCAGCGGAGCCCTCGCCGTGGCCAAAAACATTCAGTACTTC.